This T cell receptor beta chain originates from a study of OX40 agonist ivuxolimab in advanced cancers. Study-level background: Under the entry rules, prior anti-PD-1, anti-PD-L1 or anti-CTLA-4 therapy was allowed, and 40% had some. Findings and limits, study-wide: Compared with others, partial responders at 0.1-3.0 mg/kg displayed clonal expansion among the lowest. At 0.1 to 3.0 mg/kg and by week 6, CD4+ and CD8+ T cells in the blood had expanded clonally.

A word on this clone: Its antigen is undetermined.

Some clones are missing from TCRdb's copy, which holds only in-frame ones; the method was immunoSEQ multiplex PCR. Altogether about 69,000 clones are present, nearly 90% being singletons, with the ten largest covering 10%. This receptor was identified in an adult with an advanced solid tumor such as melanoma, head and neck, liver or kidney cancer. Here the sequenced sample was CD4+ or CD8+ T cells sorted from blood, taken in a trial of the OX40 agonist ivuxolimab.

The CDR3 bases are TGTGCCAGCAGCAACCCGGCTAGCGGGCTCCTCGAGCAGTACTTC. Amino acids: CASSNPASGLLEQYF. The rearrangement links TRBV7-2 to TRBJ2-7; TRBD2 matches at 8 bases. The CDR3 consists of 15 residues. Germline CDR1 is SGHTA and CDR2 is FQGNSA. The J segment lost 6 bases and the V segment lost 5 bases, leaving 12 bases of the junction unmatched. Full variable domain (outside the CDR3, taken from reference TRBV7-2 and TRBJ2-7): GAGVSQSPSNKVTEKGKDVELRCDPISGHTALYWYRQSLGQGLEFLIYFQGNSAPDKSGLPSDRFSAERTGGSVSTLTIQRTQQEDSAVYLCASSNPASGLLEQYFGPGTRLTVT.